The 27 T cell receptor beta chains in this list originate from one sample, sequenced in a study of blood T cell repertoires in COVID-19. Assay: immunoSEQ multiplex PCR; the TCRdb copy retains only in-frame clones and omits some. Seen here are 35,000 to 50,000 clones, around 83% observed once, and the top ten hold 3.5% to 5%. Sequencing input: peripheral blood. These receptors all come from a man in his fifties or sixties with acute or convalescent COVID-19.

In nucleotides, the CDR3 is TGCGCCAGCAGCTTGGGGGCATCCCAACAAGAGACCCAGTACTTC. Its translation is CASSLGASQQETQYF. The J gene is TRBJ2-5, the V gene TRBV5-1; D ambiguous. V was shortened by 0 bases and J by 2 bases, with 11 bases between the two germline ends. Germline CDR1 SGHRS, CDR2 YFSETQ. CDR3 length equals 15 residues.

The J gene is TRBJ2-3, the V gene TRBV2; the D is unclear. CDR3 length: 12 amino acids. Germline V gene lookup returns CDR1 SNHLY and CDR2 FYNNEI. V gave up 3 bases and J gave up 4 bases, with 5 bases separating them. CDR3 region: CASSDPSDTQYF. The CDR3 nucleotides are TGTGCCAGCAGTGATCCCTCAGATACGCAGTATTTT.

The J gene is TRBJ1-5, the V gene TRBV18, with D possibly matching TRBD1 (5 bases). Germline V gene lookup returns CDR1 KGHSH and CDR2 LQKENI. The CDR3 contains 15 residues. Trimming took 5 bases from V and 0 from J, leaving 11 bases between them. CDR3 nucleotide sequence: TGTGCCAGCTCAACAGGCCTAAGTAGCAATCAGCCCCAGCATTTT. Translated: CASSTGLSSNQPQHF. The full variable domain, rest sourced from reference TRBV18 and TRBJ1-5, is NAGVMQNPRHLVRRRGQEARLRCSPMKGHSHVYWYRQLPEEGLKFMVYLQKENIIDESGMPKERFSAEFPKEGPSILRIQQVVRGDSAAYFCASSTGLSSNQPQHFGDGTRLSIL.

The V call is TRBV7-2, the J call TRBJ2-7, with 7 bases aligning to TRBD2. V was clipped by 3 bases and J by 3 bases; unmatched bases: 8. Germline CDR1 and CDR2: SGHTA and FQGNSA. This CDR3 region has 15 residues. The chain's CDR3 is CASSLGSGDYYEQYF. The CDR3 nucleotides are TGTGCCAGCAGCTTGGGAAGCGGGGACTACTACGAGCAGTACTTC.

This chain connects TRBV2 to TRBJ2-3; D ambiguous. The CDR3 has 11 residues. V was clipped by 5 bases and J by 7 bases, with 7 bases between them. CDR1 and CDR2 (germline): SNHLY, FYNNEI. The CDR3 here is CASSPQNTQYF. In DNA form, the CDR3 reads TGTGCCAGCAGTCCCCAGAATACGCAGTATTTT.

The V call is TRBV18, the J call TRBJ1-5; D unclear. The CDR3 length is 13 residues. V shed 3 bases and J shed 0 bases, with 3 bases lying between them. Germline CDR1 KGHSH, CDR2 LQKENI. The CDR3 spells CASSPHSNQPQHF. CDR3 nucleotides: TGTGCCAGCTCACCCCATAGCAATCAGCCCCAGCATTTT.

This clone was detected once. The rearrangement joins TRBV6-2 or TRBV6-3 to TRBJ2-5, with TRBD2 identical over 8 bases. V shed 6 bases, J shed 5 bases, and the junction held 8 bases outside the gene matches. Per the germline V gene, CDR1 is MNHEY and CDR2 is SVGEGT. The CDR3 has 14 amino acids. CDR3 in amino acids: CASRPTGGRETQYF. In nucleotides, the CDR3 is TGTGCCAGCAGGCCTACGGGGGGGCGTGAGACCCAGTACTTC.

The chain recombines TRBV4-1 with TRBJ1-4; TRBD1 agrees at 8 bases. V lost 1 base and J lost 9; bases outside the gene matches: 10. The CDR3 extends over 16 amino acids. Looked up from germline, CDR1 is MGHRA and CDR2 is YSYEKL. The DNA of the CDR3 is TGCGCCAGCAGCCAAGTGGGACAGGACCGAAGTAAAAAACTGTTTTTT. Residues: CASSQVGQDRSKKLFF.

The chain links TRBV30 to TRBJ2-5, with D possibly being TRBD1 (6 bases). CDR3 length: 13 residues. CDR1 is GTSNPN, CDR2 SVGIG, per germline (reference sequence). V was clipped by 7 bases and J by 2 bases, with 14 bases between them. The CDR3 DNA reads as TGTGCCTCAGACCGGACAGATCAAGAGACCCAGTACTTC. It specifies CASDRTDQETQYF.

The chain is built from TRBV2 and TRBJ2-7, with D perhaps TRBD2 (6 bases). This CDR3 has 14 amino acids. Trimming stripped 2 bases from V and 2 bases from J, with 10 bases between. Germline V gives CDR1 SNHLY, CDR2 FYNNEI. In DNA form, the CDR3 reads TGTGCCAGCAGTGAACAGGGAGGTCCCTACGAGCAGTACTTC. It is translated as CASSEQGGPYEQYF.

J is TRBJ2-7 and V is TRBV7-2; D perhaps matches TRBD1 (6 bases). CDR3 size: 14 residues. In germline, CDR1 is SGHTA, CDR2 FQGNSA. The V and J ends lost 5 bases and 12 bases respectively, with 23 bases between them. CDR3 sequence reads: CASSNLGSRTASYF. CDR3 nucleotide sequence: TGTGCCAGCAGCAACCTGGGCTCTCGGACAGCTTCGTACTTC.

The chain recombines TRBV18 with TRBJ1-4, with D unclear. This CDR3 has 14 residues. V was shortened by 1 base and J by 7 bases, with 10 bases between the two germline ends. Germline assignment: CDR1 KGHSH and CDR2 LQKENI. CDR3 in amino acids: CASSPLARGEKLFF. The CDR3 DNA follows: TGTGCCAGCTCACCACTGGCTCGTGGTGAAAAACTGTTTTTT.

This clone was recorded a few times. V is TRBV11-2 and J is TRBJ2-2, with D unclear. Looked up from germline, CDR1 is SGHAT and CDR2 is FQNNGV. V dropped 3 bases and J dropped 6 bases, with 8 bases sitting between them. The CDR3 length is 13 residues. CDR3 in DNA: TGTGCCAGCAGCTTTCTGGCCCCCGGGGAGCTGTTTTTT. The encoded protein is CASSFLAPGELFF. Full variable domain (remainder filled in from reference TRBV11-2 and TRBJ2-2): EAGVAQSPRYKIIEKRQSVAFWCNPISGHATLYWYQQILGQGPKLLIQFQNNGVVDDSQLPKDRFSAERLKGVDSTLKIQPAKLEDSAVYLCASSFLAPGELFFGEGSRLTVL.

The rearrangement uses TRBV3-1 (or the pseudogene TRBV3-2) and TRBJ1-6, with TRBD1 matching over 10 bases. CDR1 LGHDT and CDR2 YNNKEL come from the germline V gene (reference sequence). V shed 5 bases, J shed 9 bases, and the junction held 4 bases outside the gene matches. The CDR3 totals 14 residues. CDR3 protein: CASSYRDRGSPLHF. The DNA for the CDR3 is TGTGCCAGCAGCTACCGGGACAGGGGTTCACCCCTCCACTTT.

This chain connects TRBV19 to TRBJ2-7, with D possibly matching TRBD2 (7 bases). With 5 bases removed from V and 6 bases from J, the gap between germline ends came to 11 bases. The germline V gene encodes CDR1 LNHDA and CDR2 SQIVND (reference sequence). The CDR3 length is 12 residues. CDR3 in amino acids: CASSRGAGEQYF. CDR3 DNA sequence: TGTGCCAGTAGTCGGGGGGCGGGCGAGCAGTACTTC.

The chain is built from TRBV9 and TRBJ2-5; 13 positions match TRBD2. The CDR3 is 17 residues long. With V trimmed by 3 bases and J by 2 bases, 7 bases remained unmatched. CDR1 and CDR2 from the germline V gene are SGDLS and YYNGEE. The CDR3 is CASSAGLAGTLQETQYF. For the CDR3, the DNA is TGTGCCAGCAGCGCGGGACTAGCGGGGACGCTACAAGAGACCCAGTACTTC.

CDR3 residues: CASSALAGAYEQYF. The CDR3 region has the DNA TGTGCCAGCAGTGCGCTAGCGGGAGCCTACGAGCAGTACTTC. This chain joins TRBV27 and TRBJ2-7, with 10 positions matching TRBD2. Germline CDR1 reads MNHEY; CDR2 reads SMNVEV (reference sequence). V trimming: 5 bases; J trimming: 2 bases; junction bases outside the gene matches: 3. This CDR3 has 14 amino acids.

The CDR3 region is CASRRQGWADTQYF. CDR3 sequence (DNA): TGTGCCAGCAGGCGACAGGGGTGGGCAGATACGCAGTATTTT. The chain uses TRBV28 and TRBJ2-3, with 8 bases identical to TRBD1. This CDR3 is built from 14 residues. V gave up 6 bases and J gave up 4 bases; unmatched junction bases: 6. Germline V gene lookup returns CDR1 MDHEN and CDR2 SYDVKM.

V usage is TRBV3-1 (or the pseudogene TRBV3-2) and J usage is TRBJ2-1; D unclear. Per germline, CDR1 LGHDT and CDR2 YNNKEL (reference sequence). This CDR3 region has 14 residues. V lost 10 bases, J lost 2 bases, and 15 bases lay in between. The CDR3 loop is CATHLAGTYNEQFF. As DNA, the CDR3 is TGTGCCACCCACCTGGCAGGCACCTACAATGAGCAGTTCTTC.

V and J are TRBV29-1 and TRBJ2-2; D may be TRBD1 (5 bases). The CDR3 has 12 amino acids. V was cut by 7 bases and J by 2 bases, with 8 bases left in between. Germline V gene data show CDR1 as SQVTM and CDR2 as ANQGSEA. The chain's CDR3 is CSGGHNTGELFF. CDR3 DNA sequence: TGCAGCGGTGGACACAACACCGGGGAGCTGTTTTTT.

The chain couples TRBV28 to TRBJ1-1; D is perhaps TRBD1 (6 bases). Trimming stripped 6 bases from V and 0 bases from J, with 11 bases between. The germline V gene has CDR1 MDHEN and CDR2 SYDVKM. The CDR3 covers 14 residues. DNA of the CDR3: TGTGCCAGCAGCTACGGACAGCTGAACACTGAAGCTTTCTTT. Protein: CASSYGQLNTEAFF.

The V call is TRBV28, the J call TRBJ1-2, with D perhaps matching TRBD1 (6 bases). The germline V gene has CDR1 MDHEN and CDR2 SYDVKM. The CDR3 has 13 residues. V was trimmed by 8 bases and J by 4 bases, leaving 14 bases between them. The CDR3 DNA reads TGTGCCAGCGAGCTACCGGACAGCTATGGCTACACCTTC. It yields the protein CASELPDSYGYTF.

V usage is TRBV11-1 and J usage is TRBJ1-1; 7 positions agree with TRBD1. The V gene's germline CDR1 is SGHAT and CDR2 FQDESV (reference sequence). CDR3 length: 16 amino acids. The junction had 13 bases not matched to a gene; V was cut back by 5 bases and J by 4 bases. Here the CDR3 DNA reads TGTGCCAGCAGCCCCTGGACAGGCGGAGGTGTCACTGAAGCTTTCTTT. Translated: CASSPWTGGGVTEAFF.

The chain uses TRBV2 and TRBJ2-5; 8 bases are a match to TRBD1. Germline lookup yields CDR1 SNHLY and CDR2 FYNNEI. The junction had 6 bases not matched to a gene; V was cut back by 5 bases and J by 1 base. The CDR3 has 15 residues. Written as DNA, the CDR3 is TGTGCCAGCAGTACAGGGGGTGTACGCCAAGAGACCCAGTACTTC. The encoded protein is CASSTGGVRQETQYF.

This rearrangement joins TRBV27 to TRBJ2-7, with 7 positions matching TRBD1. This CDR3 spans 13 amino acids. With 3 bases clipped from V and 3 bases from J, the junction kept 2 bases outside the gene matches. Germline-derived CDR1 and CDR2 are MNHEY and SMNVEV (reference sequence). Here the CDR3 reads CASSFQGVYEQYF. The CDR3 region has the DNA TGTGCCAGCAGTTTTCAGGGGGTCTACGAGCAGTACTTC.

The chain recombines TRBV7-6 with TRBJ1-6, with D uncertain. The CDR3 length is 15 residues. Trimming cost V 5 bases and J 4 bases, with 12 bases left between them. Germline CDR1 SGHVS, CDR2 FNYEAQ. CDR3 sequence: CASSPVGAYNSPLHF. In DNA, the CDR3 is TGTGCCAGCAGCCCCGTGGGAGCGTATAATTCACCCCTCCACTTT.

The V call is TRBV28, the J call TRBJ2-1, with D possibly matching TRBD2 (6 bases). The V end lost 5 bases, the J end lost 8 bases, and 19 bases lay between the germline ends. Germline V CDR1 and CDR2: MDHEN, SYDVKM. The CDR3 runs to 15 residues. The CDR3 nucleotides read TGTGCCAGCAGTAACCCGGGACTCGTTCTCGATGAGCAGTTCTTC. Amino acid sequence: CASSNPGLVLDEQFF.